The 14 T cell receptor beta chains reported below all come from one sample, sequenced in a study of beta chain features in type 1 diabetes. What was sequenced were expressed TCRB transcripts, since all of the isolated RNA had been reverse transcribed. Assay: immunoSEQ multiplex PCR; the TCRdb copy retains only in-frame clones and omits some. Of 200,000 to 250,000 clones listed, roughly a tenth were seen once; the top ten hold 1% to 1.5%. The sequenced sample consisted of central memory CD4+ T cells from blood. The receptors were sampled from a man aged 18 to 35 in good health.

This rearrangement joins TRBV7-9 to TRBJ1-1; 7 positions match TRBD1. V lost 1 base to trimming and J lost 4 bases; unmatched junction nucleotides: 3. This CDR3 has 14 amino acids. Germline CDR1 reads SEHNR; CDR2 reads FQNEAQ (reference sequence). CDR3 region: CASSLDGTATEAFF. In nucleotides, the CDR3 is TGTGCCAGCAGCTTAGACGGGACAGCCACTGAAGCTTTCTTT.

The sample holds a few counts of this clone. V gene TRBV2 combines with J gene TRBJ2-7; TRBD1 or TRBD2 may be the D gene (5 bases each). This CDR3 spans 14 amino acids. Germline values: CDR1 SNHLY, CDR2 FYNNEI. The V end lost 3 bases, the J end lost 2 bases, and 11 bases lay between the germline ends. The CDR3 reads CASSEGTRAYEQYF. In DNA, the CDR3 is TGTGCCAGCAGTGAGGGGACGAGAGCCTACGAGCAGTACTTC.

As regards this clone: A far more abundant clone sits one base away, making this likely a read error. The J gene is TRBJ1-2, the V gene TRBV7-9, with D hard to call. This CDR3 region has 13 residues. Germline loops: CDR1 SEHNR, CDR2 FQNEAQ (reference sequence). CDR3 in DNA: TGTGCCAGCAGCTTAGAGGGATCGGGAGGCTTCACCTTC. Protein sequence: CASSLEGSGGFTF.

This rearrangement joins TRBV28 to TRBJ2-7, with 8 positions matching TRBD1. The CDR3 is 13 amino acids. Losses at the gene ends were 5 bases for V and 1 base for J; bases not matched to a gene: 1. CDR1 is MDHEN, CDR2 SYDVKM, per germline. The CDR3 loop reads CASSRQGSYEQYF. In nucleotides, the CDR3 is TGTGCCAGCAGTAGACAGGGGTCCTACGAGCAGTACTTC.

This clone was recorded at least ten times. V gene TRBV28 combines with J gene TRBJ2-1; tentatively, D is TRBD1 (7 bases). Trimming removed 3 bases at V and 6 bases at J, with 12 bases between. This CDR3 is 14 amino acids long. The germline V gene has CDR1 MDHEN and CDR2 SYDVKM. Here the CDR3 DNA reads TGTGCCAGCAGTTTGACAGGGACTCTCAATGAGCAGTTCTTC. Amino acid sequence: CASSLTGTLNEQFF.

V is TRBV5-1 and J is TRBJ2-7; 7 bases fit TRBD2. This CDR3 is 17 amino acids long. V dropped 0 bases and J dropped 3; count of bases not matched to a gene: 12. Germline V gene lookup returns CDR1 SGHRS and CDR2 YFSETQ. The CDR3 is CASSLGRRDYSFYEQYF. CDR3 nucleotide sequence: TGCGCCAGCAGCTTGGGCCGAAGGGACTACTCCTTCTACGAGCAGTACTTC.

The CDR3 reads CASSPAERGSVGELFF. CDR3 nucleotide sequence: TGCGCCAGCAGCCCGGCCGAGAGGGGTTCGGTCGGGGAGCTGTTTTTT. This chain joins TRBV5-1 and TRBJ2-2; D tentatively fits TRBD1 or TRBD2 (5 bases each). The V and J ends lost 4 bases and 7 bases respectively, with 20 bases between them. The CDR3 length is 16 residues. Germline V CDR1 and CDR2: SGHRS, YFSETQ.

The chain uses TRBV30 and TRBJ2-5, with 10 positions matching TRBD2. Germline lookup yields CDR1 GTSNPN and CDR2 SVGIG (reference sequence). The CDR3 totals 15 residues. The V and J ends lost 2 bases and 4 bases, in that order; junction bases with no gene match: 7. As DNA, the CDR3 is TGTGCCTGGAGTAAGCGGGAGGGGATAGTAGAGACCCAGTACTTC. This encodes CAWSKREGIVETQYF.

This chain joins TRBV30 and TRBJ2-3; D unresolved. The CDR3 has 13 residues. Per germline, CDR1 GTSNPN and CDR2 SVGIG (reference sequence). Trimming took off 0 bases at V and 2 bases at J, with 6 bases between the two ends. CDR3 sequence (DNA): TGTGCCTGGAGTGTGTCTATCACAGATACGCAGTATTTT. Translation gives CAWSVSITDTQYF.

This clone has at least ten counts. The chain recombines TRBV28 with TRBJ2-1; 10 bases align to TRBD2. CDR1 is MDHEN and CDR2 is SYDVKM in the germline V gene. J lost 4 bases, V lost 5 bases, and 11 bases had no gene match. The CDR3 is made up of 17 amino acids. The CDR3 region is CASSNSPGTSVYNEQFF. Here the CDR3 DNA reads TGTGCCAGCAGTAACTCCCCTGGGACTAGCGTTTACAATGAGCAGTTCTTC.

The table lists this clone with many counts. This sequence joins TRBV7-8 and TRBJ2-7; D ambiguous. Germline V gene sequence: CDR1 SGHVS, CDR2 FQNEAQ. The CDR3 consists of 15 residues. V lost 7 bases and J lost 1, with 17 bases in between. CDR3 bases: TGTGCCAGCACCCATAGTAGGACGTCTTCCTACGAGCAGTACTTC. This sequence encodes CASTHSRTSSYEQYF.

This clone was seen a handful of times. This sequence joins TRBV11-3 and TRBJ2-1; D is unclear. Trimming took 1 base from V and 9 from J, leaving 7 bases between them. The CDR3 has 12 amino acids. The germline V gene has CDR1 SGHNT and CDR2 YENEEA. CDR3 in amino acids: CASSLVSAEQFF. The CDR3 DNA is TGTGCCAGCAGCTTAGTGTCAGCTGAGCAGTTCTTC.

V gene TRBV7-2 combines with J gene TRBJ2-7, with 10 nucleotides matching TRBD2. Looked up from germline, CDR1 is SGHTA and CDR2 is FQGNSA. This CDR3 is built from 15 residues. The J segment lost 3 bases and the V segment lost 5 bases, leaving 7 bases of the junction unmatched. CDR3 amino acids: CASSLVAGGLYEQYF. The CDR3 DNA reads TGTGCCAGCAGCCTCGTAGCGGGAGGTCTCTACGAGCAGTACTTC.

The V gene is TRBV5-1, the J gene TRBJ2-1; 11 bases match TRBD2. The length of the CDR3 is 15 residues. The ends lost 4 bases at V and 4 bases at J; junction bases unmatched: 4. CDR1 and CDR2 from the germline V gene are SGHRS and YFSETQ. In DNA, the CDR3 is TGCGCCAGCAGCGAGACTAGCGGGACATACAATGAGCAGTTCTTC. Amino acids: CASSETSGTYNEQFF.